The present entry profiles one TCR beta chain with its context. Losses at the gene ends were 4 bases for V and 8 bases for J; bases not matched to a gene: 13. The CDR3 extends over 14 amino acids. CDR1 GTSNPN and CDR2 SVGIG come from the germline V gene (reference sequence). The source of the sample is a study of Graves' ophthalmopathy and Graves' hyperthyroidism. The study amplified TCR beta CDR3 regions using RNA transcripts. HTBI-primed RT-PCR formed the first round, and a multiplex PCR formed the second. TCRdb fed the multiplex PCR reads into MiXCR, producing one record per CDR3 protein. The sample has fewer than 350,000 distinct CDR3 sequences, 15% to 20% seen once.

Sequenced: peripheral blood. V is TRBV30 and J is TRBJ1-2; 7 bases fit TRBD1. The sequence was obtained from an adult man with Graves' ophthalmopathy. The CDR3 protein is CAWTTPEGARGYTF. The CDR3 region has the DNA TGTGCCTGGACCACGCCGGAGGGGGCGCGGGGCTACACCTTC.